The 22 T cell receptor beta chains given below trace back to one sample, sequenced in a study of CD8 T cells in ankylosing spondylitis. MiXCR, run by TCRdb on the 5' RACE reads, gives a single entry per CDR3 protein. The table records roughly 250,000 distinct CDR3 sequences, 8% to 9.5% of them present only once. Sequencing was carried out using blood, either unsorted or a sorted T cell fraction (not recorded which). The receptors stem from a male donor with ankylosing spondylitis or in good health (not recorded which).

In the case of this clonotype: This sequence may be a read error, since a much larger clone differs from it by one base. CDR3 coding DNA: TGTGCCACCAGCAGAGACAGGGCTGGAGATACGCAGTATTTT. This gives the protein CATSRDRAGDTQYF. The chain links TRBV15 to TRBJ2-3, with a weak D call TRBD1 (5 bases). Trimming removed 0 bases from V and 5 bases from J, with 9 bases in between. The germline V gene encodes CDR1 LNHNV and CDR2 YYDKDF (reference sequence). The CDR3 runs 14 residues.

The table lists this clonotype with many counts. This chain links TRBV7-9 with TRBJ2-3; no firm D call. This CDR3 is built from 16 residues. V was clipped by 4 bases and J by 6 bases, with 20 bases between them. CDR1 and CDR2 (germline): SEHNR, FQNEAQ (reference sequence). The CDR3: CASSSNTDTVSDTQYF. The DNA for the CDR3 is TGTGCCAGCAGCTCGAATACCGACACGGTTAGCGATACGCAGTATTTT. The whole variable domain, remainder taken from reference TRBV7-9 and TRBJ2-3, is DTGVSQNPRHKITKRGQNVTFRCDPISEHNRLYWYRQTLGQGPEFLTYFQNEAQLEKSRLLSDRFSAERPKGSFSTLEIQRTEQGDSAMYLCASSSNTDTVSDTQYFGPGTRLTVL.

This clonotype has a count of ten or more. This sequence joins TRBV12-3 or TRBV12-4 and TRBJ1-2; unclear D gene. V shed 10 bases and J shed 2 bases, with 14 bases lying between them. The CDR3 extends over 13 amino acids. In nucleotides, the CDR3 is TGTGCCACCTGGGAGGAGGCGAACTATGGCTACACCTTC. Translating it yields CATWEEANYGYTF.

The V call is TRBV3-1, the J call TRBJ2-7; 9 bases are a match to TRBD1. The junction had 23 bases not matched to a gene; V was cut back by 11 bases and J by 0 bases. The CDR3 totals 19 residues. Germline values: CDR1 LGHDT, CDR2 YNNKEL (reference sequence). CDR3 sequence reads: CASSRYRGPGSRPSYEQYF. The CDR3 DNA reads TGTGCCTCCTCCCGATACAGGGGGCCCGGGTCGCGTCCCTCCTACGAGCAGTACTTC.

This clonotype was counted ten times or more. This chain connects TRBV7-9 to TRBJ1-1, with D maybe TRBD1 (5 bases). Trimming took off 2 bases at V and 0 bases at J, with 13 bases between the two ends. The length of the CDR3 is 16 residues. Per the germline V gene, CDR1 is SEHNR and CDR2 is FQNEAQ (reference sequence). The CDR3 DNA reads TGTGCCAGCAGCTTAAAGGGACGAGGGGTGAACACTGAAGCTTTCTTT. It encodes CASSLKGRGVNTEAFF.

This clonotype has at least ten counts. The V and J genes are TRBV20-1 and TRBJ2-7, with D tentatively TRBD1 (6 bases). The V and J ends lost 0 bases and 1 base respectively, with 13 bases between them. This CDR3 has 15 amino acids. The germline V gene has CDR1 DFQATT and CDR2 SNEGSKA (reference sequence). CDR3 sequence (DNA): TGCAGTGCTAGAGATACCCAGACAGGATCCTACGAGCAGTACTTC. Protein sequence: CSARDTQTGSYEQYF.

The chain recombines TRBV27 with TRBJ1-2; TRBD1 might be the D (5 bases). CDR1 is MNHEY and CDR2 is SMNVEV in the germline V gene (reference sequence). Trimming cost V 3 bases and J 5 bases, with 16 bases left between them. CDR3 length: 15 amino acids. Here the CDR3 DNA reads TGTGCCAGCAGTTTGAAATTAGCTGGGGCGTATGGCTACACCTTC. It encodes CASSLKLAGAYGYTF.

This clonotype showed up many times. This rearrangement joins TRBV12-3 or TRBV12-4 to TRBJ2-2; the D is unclear. V gave up 3 bases and J gave up 5 bases, with 13 bases separating them. The CDR3 sequence is 15 residues long. CDR3 nucleotide sequence: TGTGCCAGCAGTTTTAACAGCCGGAGAACCGGGGAGCTGTTTTTT. This codes for CASSFNSRRTGELFF.

This clonotype has at least ten counts. The V call is TRBV7-9, the J call TRBJ1-1; 7 bases agree with TRBD1. Germline-derived CDR1 and CDR2 are SEHNR and FQNEAQ (reference sequence). Unmatched junction bases numbered 5, after V lost 5 bases and J lost 5 bases. This CDR3 is built from 13 residues. The CDR3 DNA sequence: TGTGCCAGCAGCATCGACAGGGTAACTGAAGCTTTCTTT. It is translated as CASSIDRVTEAFF. Based on the CDR3 plus reference TRBV7-9 and TRBJ1-1, the full variable domain is DTGVSQNPRHKITKRGQNVTFRCDPISEHNRLYWYRQTLGQGPEFLTYFQNEAQLEKSRLLSDRFSAERPKGSFSTLEIQRTEQGDSAMYLCASSIDRVTEAFFGQGTRLTVV.

This clonotype was found many times. This chain uses TRBV19 with TRBJ1-2; possible D gene TRBD1, 5 bases. The CDR3 spans 13 residues. V was shortened by 6 bases and J by 4 bases, with 12 bases between the two germline ends. Germline V gene data show CDR1 as LNHDA and CDR2 as SQIVND (reference sequence). The CDR3 here is CASSNRQSYGYTF. CDR3 DNA: TGTGCCAGTAGCAACAGACAGAGCTATGGCTACACCTTC.

This clonotype was seen repeatedly, ten times or more. The chain links TRBV4-3 to TRBJ2-5; the D is unclear. Germline CDR1 reads LGHNA; CDR2 reads YSLEER. The germline V and J ends were trimmed by 0 bases and 5 bases, with 7 bases remaining between them. The CDR3 has 13 amino acids. The CDR3 DNA is TGCGCCAGCAGCCAAGATTACGGGGAGACCCAGTACTTC. Amino acid sequence: CASSQDYGETQYF.

This clonotype has ten or more counts. This CDR3 reads CAQYRVGTGELFF. CDR3 nucleotide sequence: TGTGCCCAGTACAGGGTCGGCACCGGGGAGCTGTTTTTT. The rearrangement joins TRBV19 to TRBJ2-2; a possible D gene is TRBD1 (6 bases). Trimming took off 11 bases at V and 4 bases at J, with 14 bases between the two ends. Germline CDR1 LNHDA, CDR2 SQIVND (reference sequence). There are 13 residues in the CDR3.

This clonotype has a handful of counts. The genes are TRBV7-2 and TRBJ2-5, with D perhaps matching TRBD2 (5 bases). V gave up 3 bases and J gave up 5 bases, with 16 bases separating them. The CDR3 totals 15 residues. Germline V lookup: CDR1 SGHTA, CDR2 FQGNSA. The CDR3, as DNA: TGTGCCAGCAGCTTGGGTGGCGGACTTGTCGAGACCCAGTACTTC. Its protein product is CASSLGGGLVETQYF.

V and J are TRBV5-1 and TRBJ2-2, with D perhaps given as TRBD1 or TRBD2 (5 bases each). Germline V gives CDR1 SGHRS, CDR2 YFSETQ. This CDR3 is built from 14 residues. Trimming stripped 7 bases from V and 3 bases from J, with 13 bases between. The CDR3 DNA reads TGCGCCAGCGGGCCGGGGCGCGACACCGGGGAGCTGTTTTTT. Translated: CASGPGRDTGELFF.

In this sample, this clonotype turned up many times. The CDR3: CASSLRRANTGELFF. CDR3 bases: TGCGCCAGCAGTCTGCGGAGGGCGAACACCGGGGAGCTGTTTTTT. The chain carries TRBV10-2 and TRBJ2-2; D perhaps matches TRBD2 (6 bases). Germline V gene data show CDR1 as WSHSY and CDR2 as SAAADI. Trimming cost V 5 bases and J 0 bases, with 10 bases left between them. This CDR3 spans 15 amino acids.

The sample holds many counts of this clonotype. This chain joins TRBV29-1 and TRBJ2-5, with D perhaps being TRBD1 or TRBD2 (6 bases each). In germline, CDR1 is SQVTM, CDR2 ANQGSEA. The V end lost 5 bases, the J end lost 4 bases, and 11 bases lay between the germline ends. CDR3 length: 12 residues. The CDR3 region is CSVPQGGETQYF. The CDR3 DNA sequence: TGCAGCGTTCCACAGGGAGGAGAGACCCAGTACTTC. The full variable domain, in which reference TRBV29-1 and TRBJ2-5 provide the parts outside the CDR3, is SAVISQKPSRDICQRGTSLTIQCQVDSQVTMMFWYRQQPGQSLTLIATANQGSEATYESGFVIDKFPISRPNLTFSTLTVSNMSPEDSSIYLCSVPQGGETQYFGPGTRLLVL.

J is TRBJ2-5 and V is TRBV20-1; 15 nucleotides match TRBD2. Looked up from germline, CDR1 is DFQATT and CDR2 is SNEGSKA (reference sequence). Losses at the gene ends were 8 bases for V and 0 bases for J; bases not matched to a gene: 10. The CDR3 has 17 amino acids. In DNA, the CDR3 is TGCAGTTCTGAGCCGGGACTAGCGGGGGGCTACCAAGAGACCCAGTACTTC. This encodes CSSEPGLAGGYQETQYF.

This clonotype was recorded at least ten times. The gene calls are TRBV4-3 and TRBJ2-2, with D uncertain. Germline CDR1 is LGHNA and CDR2 is YSLEER. Trimming removed 3 bases at V and 0 bases at J, with 8 bases between. The CDR3 has 15 amino acids. The CDR3 bases are TGCGCCAGCAGCCAGCGAGCCTCGAACACCGGGGAGCTGTTTTTT. Protein sequence: CASSQRASNTGELFF.

In its sample, this clonotype was seen many times. This chain connects TRBV27 to TRBJ1-2; D gene unclear. Germline CDR1 is MNHEY and CDR2 is SMNVEV (reference sequence). V lost 7 bases to trimming and J lost 8 bases, with 14 bases between them. The CDR3 spans 12 residues. DNA of the CDR3: TGTGCCAGCACCTCCCCCGGTCGGGGCTACACCTTC. This encodes CASTSPGRGYTF.

Ten or more counts support this clonotype. This CDR3 is CSAPGQGGTEAFF. The CDR3 DNA reads as TGCAGTGCGCCGGGACAGGGGGGCACTGAAGCTTTCTTT. The chain recombines TRBV20-1 with TRBJ1-1; 11 nucleotides agree with TRBD1. CDR3 length equals 13 residues. Germline assignment: CDR1 DFQATT and CDR2 SNEGSKA (reference sequence). Trimming at V came to 6 bases and at J to 4 bases, leaving 4 bases not matched to a gene.

The table lists this clonotype with many counts. The chain recombines TRBV12-3 or TRBV12-4 with TRBJ2-7; D gene unclear. This CDR3 is built from 12 residues. V lost 2 bases and J 3 bases, leaving 5 bases between the germline ends. The CDR3 nucleotides read TGTGCCAGCAGTTTAAGGCACTACGAGCAGTACTTC. This encodes CASSLRHYEQYF.

This clonotype was seen repeatedly, ten times or more. This chain uses TRBV6-5 with TRBJ1-5; possible D gene TRBD1, 5 bases. The CDR3 runs to 14 residues. Germline lookup yields CDR1 MNHEY and CDR2 SVGAGI. V gave up 2 bases and J gave up 6 bases, with 11 bases separating them. In DNA form, the CDR3 reads TGTGCCAGCAGTTACGGAGCAGGGAGTCAGCCCCAGCATTTT. Its protein product is CASSYGAGSQPQHF.